This T cell receptor (beta chain) stems from a study of cytomegalovirus exposure and HLA in healthy donors. Unrecorded immune exposures were likely, despite nominal health at sampling. CDR1 is SGHNT, CDR2 YYREEE, per germline (reference sequence). CDR3 length: 15 residues. The ends were cut back, 0 bases at V and 3 bases at J, with 10 bases in the middle. A multiplex PCR was run with 60 Vbeta primers and 13 Jbeta primers. Only in-frame clones appear in the TCRdb table, and some are missing; sequencing was by immunoSEQ multiplex PCR. Recorded for this sample: 100,000 to 150,000 clones. The sequence derives from a man younger than 35 in good health and CMV-seronegative. The V and J genes are TRBV5-4 and TRBJ2-1, with D perhaps matching TRBD2 (5 bases). Sequenced: PBMCs. The DNA of the CDR3 is TGTGCCAGCAGCTTGGAACTAGTGGGCTACAATGAGCAGTTCTTC. This gives the protein CASSLELVGYNEQFF.